The present T cell receptor (beta chain) was sequenced within a study of response to subunit inactivated influenza vaccine. TCRdb reprocessed the RT-PCR reads with MiXCR, giving one entry per CDR3 protein. The sample includes approximately 530,000 distinct CDR3 sequences, over 10% of them seen just once. General study points: Each seasonal influenza vaccination, the authors suggested, recruits few new T cells.

Points on this clonotype: The antigen remains unidentified.

The CDR3 extends over 16 amino acids. CDR1 is SGHRS, CDR2 YFSETQ, per germline. Trimming at V came to 2 bases and at J to 0 bases, leaving 6 bases not matched to a gene. This sample comprised PBMCs from blood, obtained more than 35 days after vaccination. This clonotype was sampled from a man aged 50 to 59 who received an inactivated influenza vaccine. The chain has TRBV5-1 and TRBJ2-3; the match to TRBD1 covers 7 bases. The CDR3 nucleotides are TGCGCCAGCAGCTTCAACCCGGGACAGAGCACAGATACGCAGTATTTT. Its translation: CASSFNPGQSTDTQYF.